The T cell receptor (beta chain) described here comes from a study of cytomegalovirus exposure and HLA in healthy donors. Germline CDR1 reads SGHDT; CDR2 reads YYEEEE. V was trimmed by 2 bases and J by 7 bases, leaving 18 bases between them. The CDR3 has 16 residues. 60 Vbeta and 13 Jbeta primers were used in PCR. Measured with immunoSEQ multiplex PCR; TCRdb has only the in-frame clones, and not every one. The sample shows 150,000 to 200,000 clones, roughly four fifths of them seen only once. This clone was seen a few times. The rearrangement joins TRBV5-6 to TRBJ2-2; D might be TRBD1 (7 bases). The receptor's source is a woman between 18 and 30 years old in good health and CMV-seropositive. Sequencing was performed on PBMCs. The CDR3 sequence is CASSFVQGGLFGELFF. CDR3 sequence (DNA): TGTGCCAGCAGCTTTGTCCAGGGGGGTTTATTCGGGGAGCTGTTTTTT.